These 12 T cell receptor beta chains originate from one sample sequenced in a study of control samples from healthy donors and cancer patients. Using immunoSEQ multiplex PCR, the repertoire was profiled, and TCRdb retains in-frame clones only, with some absent. The profile shows around 200,000 clones, roughly 94% of them singletons. Sequencing was performed on blood. These receptors were obtained from a man in his fifties in good health.

This clone was detected only once. The chain uses TRBV5-4 and TRBJ1-6, with 8 nucleotides matching TRBD1. Germline V gene lookup returns CDR1 SGHNT and CDR2 YYREEE (reference sequence). This CDR3 comprises 14 residues. The junction had 11 bases not matched to a gene; V was cut back by 4 bases and J by 14 bases. This CDR3 is CASSIGQGPATLHF. CDR3 nucleotide sequence: TGTGCCAGCAGCATTGGACAGGGCCCCGCCACCCTCCACTTT.

This clone was seen a single time. The chain employs TRBV4-1 and TRBJ2-5; perhaps D is TRBD1 or TRBD2 (5 bases each). Per germline, CDR1 MGHRA and CDR2 YSYEKL. CDR3 length: 14 amino acids. The germline V and J ends were trimmed by 0 bases and 13 bases, with 18 bases remaining between them. For the CDR3, the DNA is TGCGCCAGCAGCCAAGATAAAGGTGGGACCCCCCCGTACTTC. Protein product: CASSQDKGGTPPYF.

The chain is built from TRBV19 and TRBJ1-1; no reliable D call. The V and J ends lost 2 bases and 4 bases respectively, with 8 bases between them. CDR3 length: 13 amino acids. CDR1 is LNHDA and CDR2 is SQIVND in the germline V gene (reference sequence). CDR3 in amino acids: CASSILGGTEAFF. In DNA form, the CDR3 reads TGTGCCAGTAGTATATTAGGAGGCACTGAAGCTTTCTTT.

V and J are TRBV4-3 and TRBJ2-7, with a tentative D call TRBD2 (7 bases). The CDR3 spans 13 residues. V lost 0 bases and J lost 8, with 11 bases in between. Per germline, CDR1 LGHNA and CDR2 YSLEER. Written as DNA, the CDR3 is TGCGCCAGCAGCCAAGAGCGGCGGGGGCAGCAGTACTTC. Its translation is CASSQERRGQQYF.

This chain joins TRBV27 and TRBJ1-1, with D maybe TRBD1 (6 bases). The germline V gene has CDR1 MNHEY and CDR2 SMNVEV (reference sequence). The V end lost 7 bases, the J end lost 4 bases, and 13 bases lay between the germline ends. The CDR3 has 13 residues. The CDR3 loop reads CASKPGAGTEAFF. DNA for the CDR3: TGTGCCAGCAAGCCGGGGGCGGGCACTGAAGCTTTCTTT.

This clone was seen only once. The chain joins TRBV18 to TRBJ2-5; D is possibly TRBD1 or TRBD2 (5 bases each). CDR3 length: 15 amino acids. CDR1 is KGHSH, CDR2 LQKENI, per germline. V lost 3 bases and J lost 4, with 15 bases in between. This chain's CDR3 is CASSPYERGVETQYF. The CDR3 nucleotides are TGTGCCAGCTCACCCTACGAGAGGGGAGTAGAGACCCAGTACTTC.

The chain has TRBV6-5 and TRBJ1-2, with D possibly matching TRBD1 (5 bases). Germline CDR1 MNHEY, CDR2 SVGAGI. V was clipped by 3 bases and J by 2 bases, with 13 bases between them. The CDR3 is made up of 15 amino acids. CDR3 coding DNA: TGTGCCAGCAGTTATAGAGGCCGGGACAACTATGGCTACACCTTC. It yields the protein CASSYRGRDNYGYTF.

The chain joins TRBV11-3 to TRBJ1-1; D possibly corresponds to TRBD1 (6 bases). The V and J ends lost 5 bases and 1 base respectively, with 8 bases between them. CDR3 length: 13 amino acids. CDR1 and CDR2 (germline): SGHNT, YENEEA. CDR3 sequence reads: CASSRQENTEAFF. CDR3 DNA sequence: TGTGCCAGCAGCCGACAGGAGAACACTGAAGCTTTCTTT.

In its sample, this clone was seen a few times. The chain recombines TRBV10-3 with TRBJ2-7; tentatively, D is TRBD1 (5 bases). The CDR3 sequence is 14 residues long. Looked up from germline, CDR1 is ENHRY and CDR2 is SYGVKD. V was pared by 4 bases and J by 5 bases, with 15 bases between. CDR3 residues: CAISGTLGVNEQYF. The CDR3 DNA reads as TGTGCCATCAGTGGGACACTGGGCGTGAACGAGCAGTACTTC.

The CDR3 reads CASSEFGTGSYNEQFF. CDR3 nucleotide sequence: TGTGCCAGCAGTGAATTTGGGACGGGGAGTTACAATGAGCAGTTCTTC. The chain employs TRBV6-1 and TRBJ2-1, with D possibly being TRBD1 or TRBD2 (5 bases each). There are 16 residues in the CDR3. V gave up 2 bases and J gave up 4 bases, with 15 bases separating them. Germline assignment: CDR1 MNHNS and CDR2 SASEGT.

This chain joins TRBV6-4 and TRBJ1-2; TRBD1 is a possible D gene (6 bases). The germline V and J ends were trimmed by 6 bases and 1 base, with 18 bases remaining between them. This CDR3 spans 16 amino acids. The germline CDR1 and CDR2 sequences are MRHNA and SNTAGT. The CDR3 bases are TGTGCCAGCAGCCCGAGAGGGGGGGAGCATAACTATGGCTACACCTTC. Its translation: CASSPRGGEHNYGYTF.

The CDR3 DNA reads TGTGCCAGCAGTCCGTCCGGGACAGCCTTCTATGGCTACACCTTC. Translation gives CASSPSGTAFYGYTF. The chain couples TRBV27 to TRBJ1-2; 7 positions match TRBD1. CDR1 and CDR2 (germline): MNHEY, SMNVEV (reference sequence). This CDR3 contains 15 residues. The V segment lost 5 bases and the J segment 4 bases; nucleotides outside the gene matches: 10.